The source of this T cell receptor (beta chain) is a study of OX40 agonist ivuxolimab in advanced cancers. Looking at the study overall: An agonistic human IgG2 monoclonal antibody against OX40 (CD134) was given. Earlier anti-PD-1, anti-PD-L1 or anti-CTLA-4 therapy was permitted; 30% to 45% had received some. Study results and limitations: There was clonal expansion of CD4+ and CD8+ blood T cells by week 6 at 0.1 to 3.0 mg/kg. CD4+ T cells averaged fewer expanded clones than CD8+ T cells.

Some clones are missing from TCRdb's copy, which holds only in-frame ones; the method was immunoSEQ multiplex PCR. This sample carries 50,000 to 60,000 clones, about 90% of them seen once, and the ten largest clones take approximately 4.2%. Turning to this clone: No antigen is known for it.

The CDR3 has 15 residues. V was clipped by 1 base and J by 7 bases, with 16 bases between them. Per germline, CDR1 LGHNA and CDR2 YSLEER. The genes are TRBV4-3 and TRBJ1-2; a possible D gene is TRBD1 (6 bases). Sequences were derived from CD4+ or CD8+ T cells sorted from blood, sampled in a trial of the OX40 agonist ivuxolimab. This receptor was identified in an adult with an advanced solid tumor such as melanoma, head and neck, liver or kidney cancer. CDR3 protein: CASSQGEGGAGGYTF. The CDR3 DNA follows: TGCGCCAGCAGCCAAGGTGAGGGGGGCGCAGGTGGCTACACCTTC.